The 2 T cell receptor beta chains given below trace back to one sample, sequenced in a study of CD8+CD57+ T cells in acquired aplastic anemia. Genomic DNA acted as the template from which TCR beta VDJ combination and CDR3 sequence profiling were carried out. TCRdb reprocessed the reads with MiXCR, giving one entry per CDR3 protein. The sample carries about 190,000 distinct CDR3 sequences, less than 70% recorded once. Source material: sorted CD4+, CD8+, or CD8+CD57+ T cells (not recorded which) from PBMCs. The receptors shown here come from a human donor in good health, serving as a control.

This clonotype was counted a single time. The chain carries TRBV2 and TRBJ2-7; D uncertain. The CDR3 contains 14 residues. CDR1 and CDR2 from the germline V gene are SNHLY and FYNNEI. The V gene lost 4 bases and the J gene lost 1 base, with 11 bases spanning the gap. The CDR3 region is CASSARQASYEQYF. In DNA, the CDR3 is TGTGCCAGCAGTGCGAGGCAGGCTTCCTACGAGCAGTACTTC.

This clonotype was counted once. Relative to the germline gene, one junction end is altered; a read error may explain this. This chain joins TRBV10-3 and TRBJ2-7; TRBD2 might be the D (6 bases). This CDR3 spans 13 amino acids. Looked up from germline, CDR1 is ENHRY and CDR2 is SYGVKD. CDR3 region: CASSFGGGYEQYF. The DNA of the CDR3 is TGTGCCAGCAGTTTCGGGGGTGGCTACGAACAGTACTTC.